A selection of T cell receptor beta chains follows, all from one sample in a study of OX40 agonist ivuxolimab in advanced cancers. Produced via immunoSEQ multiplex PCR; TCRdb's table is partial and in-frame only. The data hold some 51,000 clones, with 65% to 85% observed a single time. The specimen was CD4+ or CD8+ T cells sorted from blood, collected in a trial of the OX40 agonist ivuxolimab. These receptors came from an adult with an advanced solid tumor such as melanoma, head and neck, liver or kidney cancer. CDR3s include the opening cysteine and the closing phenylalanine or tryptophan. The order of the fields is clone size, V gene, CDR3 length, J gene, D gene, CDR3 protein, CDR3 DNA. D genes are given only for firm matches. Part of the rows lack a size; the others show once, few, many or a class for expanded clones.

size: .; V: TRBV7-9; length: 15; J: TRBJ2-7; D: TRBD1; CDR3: CASSPGQGFTYEQYF; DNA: TGTGCCAGCAGCCCGGGACAGGGGTTCACCTACGAGCAGTACTTC
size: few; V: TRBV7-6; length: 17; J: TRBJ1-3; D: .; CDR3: CASSLADSGISGNTIYF; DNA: TGTGCCAGCAGCTTAGCGGACAGTGGAATCTCTGGAAACACCATATATTTT
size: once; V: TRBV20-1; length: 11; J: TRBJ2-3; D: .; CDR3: CSAREVDTQYF; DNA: TGCAGTGCTAGAGAGGTAGATACGCAGTATTTT
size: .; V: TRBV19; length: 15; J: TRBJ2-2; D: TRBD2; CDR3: CASSIGREATGELFF; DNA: TGTGCCAGTAGTATCGGACGGGAGGCCACCGGGGAGCTGTTTTTT
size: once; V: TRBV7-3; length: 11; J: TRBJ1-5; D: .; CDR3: CASSPGWPQHF; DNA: TGTGCCAGCAGTCCCGGGTGGCCCCAGCATTTT
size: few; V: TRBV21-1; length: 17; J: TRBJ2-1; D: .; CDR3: CASSKGGLAGENNEQFF; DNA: TGTGCCAGCAGCAAAGGAGGACTAGCGGGAGAAAACAATGAGCAGTTCTTC
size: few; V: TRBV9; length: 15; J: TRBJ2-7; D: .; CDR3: CASSPHWGPDYEQYF; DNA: TGTGCCAGCAGCCCCCATTGGGGCCCTGACTACGAGCAGTACTTC
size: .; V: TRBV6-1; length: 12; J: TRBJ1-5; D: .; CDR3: CASSGLNQPQHF; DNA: TGTGCCAGCAGTGGATTGAATCAGCCCCAGCATTTT
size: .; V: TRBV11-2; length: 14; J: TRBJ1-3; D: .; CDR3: CASSPLEGRNTIYF; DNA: TGTGCCAGCAGCCCCCTCGAAGGGCGAAACACCATATATTTT
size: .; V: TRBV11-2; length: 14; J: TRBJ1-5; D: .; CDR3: CASSKGSSNQPQHF; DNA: TGTGCCAGCAGCAAAGGGAGTAGCAATCAGCCCCAGCATTTT
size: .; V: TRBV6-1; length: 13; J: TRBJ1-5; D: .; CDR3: CASRVNSNQPQHF; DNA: TGTGCCAGCAGAGTAAACAGTAATCAGCCCCAGCATTTT
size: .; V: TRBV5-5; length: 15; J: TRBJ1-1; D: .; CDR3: CASSLVGGGTTEAFF; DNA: TGTGCCAGCAGCTTGGTCGGCGGGGGGACCACTGAAGCTTTCTTT
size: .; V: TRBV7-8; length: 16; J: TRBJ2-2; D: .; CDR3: CASSRLAKENTGELFF; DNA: TGTGCCAGCAGCCGGCTCGCCAAGGAGAACACCGGGGAGCTGTTTTTT
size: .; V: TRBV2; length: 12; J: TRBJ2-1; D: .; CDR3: CASSEQGFTQFF; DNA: TGTGCCAGCAGTGAACAGGGTTTTACGCAGTTCTTC
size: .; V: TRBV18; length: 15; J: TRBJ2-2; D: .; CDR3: CASSPRLENTGELFF; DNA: TGTGCCAGCTCACCACGCTTGGAGAACACCGGGGAGCTGTTTTTT
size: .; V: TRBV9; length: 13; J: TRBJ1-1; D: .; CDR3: CASSVLGNTEAFF; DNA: TGTGCCAGCAGCGTACTGGGGAACACTGAAGCTTTCTTT
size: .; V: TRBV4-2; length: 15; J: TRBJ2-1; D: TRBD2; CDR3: CASSQASGSIDEQFF; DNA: TGTGCCAGCAGCCAAGCTAGCGGGAGTATTGATGAGCAGTTCTTC
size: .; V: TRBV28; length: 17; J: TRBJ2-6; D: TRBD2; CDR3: CASSRPSGKFGANVLTF; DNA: TGTGCCAGCAGTCGCCCTAGCGGGAAGTTTGGGGCCAACGTCCTGACTTTC
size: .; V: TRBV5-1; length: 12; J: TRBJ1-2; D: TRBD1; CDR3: CASSQGAGGYTF; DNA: TGCGCCAGCAGCCAGGGGGCGGGTGGCTACACCTTC
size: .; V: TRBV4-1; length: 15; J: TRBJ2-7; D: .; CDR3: CASSQDPGLSYEQYF; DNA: TGCGCCAGCAGCCAAGATCCCGGACTGTCCTACGAGCAGTACTTC
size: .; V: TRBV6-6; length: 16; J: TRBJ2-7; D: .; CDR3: CASSATDGVPSYEQYF; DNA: TGTGCCAGCAGTGCCACGGACGGAGTCCCCAGCTACGAGCAGTACTTC
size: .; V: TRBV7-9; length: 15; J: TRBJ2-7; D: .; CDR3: CASSPLRRQTYEQYF; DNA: TGTGCCAGCAGCCCGCTCCGTCGGCAGACCTACGAGCAGTACTTC
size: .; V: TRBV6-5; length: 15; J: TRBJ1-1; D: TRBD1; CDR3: CASSSQTGVGTEAFF; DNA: TGTGCCAGCAGTTCGCAAACAGGGGTGGGCACTGAAGCTTTCTTT
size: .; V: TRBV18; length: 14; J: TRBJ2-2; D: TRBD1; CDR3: CASRQGPNTGELFF; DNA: TGTGCCAGCCGACAGGGCCCGAACACCGGGGAGCTGTTTTTT
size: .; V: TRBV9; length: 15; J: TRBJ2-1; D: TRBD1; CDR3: CASSVGNRGNNEQFF; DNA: TGTGCCAGCAGCGTAGGGAACAGGGGGAACAATGAGCAGTTCTTC
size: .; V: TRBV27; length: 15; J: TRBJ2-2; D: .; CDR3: CASSLYGLAGGELFF; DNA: TGTGCCAGCAGTTTATACGGGCTAGCTGGCGGGGAGCTGTTTTTT
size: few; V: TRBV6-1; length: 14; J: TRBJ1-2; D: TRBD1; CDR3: CASNTGGRGYGYTF; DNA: TGTGCCAGCAATACAGGGGGCAGAGGCTATGGCTACACCTTC
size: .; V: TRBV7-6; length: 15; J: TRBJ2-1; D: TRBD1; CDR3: CASSKGRGRFNEQFF; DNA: TGTGCCAGCAGCAAGGGCAGGGGGCGGTTCAATGAGCAGTTCTTC
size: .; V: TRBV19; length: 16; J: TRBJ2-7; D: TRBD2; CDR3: CASSMRFAGGPGEQYF; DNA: TGTGCCAGTAGTATGCGATTTGCGGGAGGGCCGGGCGAGCAGTACTTC
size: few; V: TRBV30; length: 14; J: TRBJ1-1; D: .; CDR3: CAWDRGRLNTEAFF; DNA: TGTGCCTGGGACCGCGGCAGGCTGAACACTGAAGCTTTCTTT
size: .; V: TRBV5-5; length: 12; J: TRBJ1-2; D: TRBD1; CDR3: CASSFDRDGYTF; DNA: TGTGCCAGCAGCTTTGACAGGGATGGCTACACCTTC
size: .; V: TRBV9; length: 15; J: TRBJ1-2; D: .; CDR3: CASSVGFAVGYGYTF; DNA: TGTGCCAGCAGCGTAGGCTTCGCGGTTGGGTATGGCTACACCTTC
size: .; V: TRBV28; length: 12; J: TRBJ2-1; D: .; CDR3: CASSIQGSEQFF; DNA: TGTGCCAGCAGTATTCAGGGGAGTGAGCAGTTCTTC
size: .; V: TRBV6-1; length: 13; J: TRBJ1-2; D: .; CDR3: CASTATGSYGYTF; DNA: TGTGCCAGCACCGCGACAGGCTCCTATGGCTACACCTTC
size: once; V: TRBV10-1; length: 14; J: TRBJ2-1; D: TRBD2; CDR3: CASSPGLAYNEQFF; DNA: TGCGCCAGCAGTCCGGGACTAGCGTACAATGAGCAGTTCTTC
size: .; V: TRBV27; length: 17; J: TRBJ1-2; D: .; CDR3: CASSPLKLQGRVGGYTF; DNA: TGTGCCAGCAGTCCTCTGAAGTTGCAGGGGAGGGTAGGCGGCTACACCTTC
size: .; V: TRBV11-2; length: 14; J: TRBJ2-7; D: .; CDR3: CASSLAGNVYEQYF; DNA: TGTGCCAGCAGCTTGGCAGGGAACGTTTACGAGCAGTACTTC
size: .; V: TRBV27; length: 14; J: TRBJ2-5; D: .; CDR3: CASSSWGLQETQYF; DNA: TGTGCCAGCAGCTCCTGGGGGCTTCAAGAGACCCAGTACTTC
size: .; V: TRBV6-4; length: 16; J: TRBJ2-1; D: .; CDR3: CASSDSSYRSYNEQFF; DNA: TGTGCCAGCAGTGACTCCAGCTACCGCTCCTACAATGAGCAGTTCTTC
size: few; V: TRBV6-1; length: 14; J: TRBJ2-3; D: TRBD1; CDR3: CAIRRTGGADTQYF; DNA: TGTGCCATCCGAAGGACAGGGGGCGCAGATACGCAGTATTTT
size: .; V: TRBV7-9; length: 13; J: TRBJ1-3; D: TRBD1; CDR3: CASSVFGTEVLYF; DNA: TGTGCCAGCAGCGTATTCGGGACAGAGGTGTTATATTTT
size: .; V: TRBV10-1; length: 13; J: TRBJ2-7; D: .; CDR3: CASSGVRLYEQYF; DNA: TGCGCCAGCAGTGGGGTCAGGCTGTACGAGCAGTACTTC
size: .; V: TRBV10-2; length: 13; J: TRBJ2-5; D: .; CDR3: CASSGRGKETQYF; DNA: TGCGCCAGCAGTGGACGGGGGAAGGAGACCCAGTACTTC
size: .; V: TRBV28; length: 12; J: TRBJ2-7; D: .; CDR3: CASSRRGYEQYF; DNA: TGTGCCAGCAGCCGTAGGGGGTACGAGCAGTACTTC
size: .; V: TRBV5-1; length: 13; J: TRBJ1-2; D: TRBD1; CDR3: CASSSQGAYGYTF; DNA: TGCGCCAGCAGCTCCCAGGGGGCCTATGGCTACACCTTC
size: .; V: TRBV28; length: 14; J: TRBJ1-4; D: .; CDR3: CASSSTGEWEKLFF; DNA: TGTGCCAGCAGTTCTACAGGTGAATGGGAAAAACTGTTTTTT
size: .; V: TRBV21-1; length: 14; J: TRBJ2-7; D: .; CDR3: CASSSRQGLHEQYF; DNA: TGTGCCAGCAGCTCCCGACAGGGTCTCCACGAGCAGTACTTC
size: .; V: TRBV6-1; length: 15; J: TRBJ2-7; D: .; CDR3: CASRLSGTRAYEQYF; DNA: TGTGCCAGCAGATTATCCGGGACCAGGGCCTACGAGCAGTACTTC
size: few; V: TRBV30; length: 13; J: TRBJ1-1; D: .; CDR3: CAWSVQMNTEAFF; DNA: TGTGCCTGGAGTGTACAGATGAACACTGAAGCTTTCTTT
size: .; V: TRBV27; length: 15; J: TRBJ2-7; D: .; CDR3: CASSKRQEYSYEQYF; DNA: TGTGCCAGCAGTAAAAGACAGGAATACTCCTACGAGCAGTACTTC
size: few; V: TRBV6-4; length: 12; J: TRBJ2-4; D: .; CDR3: CASGTAKNIQYF; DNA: TGTGCCAGCGGGACGGCCAAAAACATTCAGTACTTC
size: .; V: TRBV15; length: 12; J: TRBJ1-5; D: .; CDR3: CATSRNRTPQHF; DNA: TGTGCCACCAGCCGCAATCGGACTCCCCAGCATTTT
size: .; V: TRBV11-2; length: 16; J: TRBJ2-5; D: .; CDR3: CASSVGGAGLQETQYF; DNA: TGTGCCAGCAGCGTGGGTGGGGCAGGCCTACAAGAGACCCAGTACTTC
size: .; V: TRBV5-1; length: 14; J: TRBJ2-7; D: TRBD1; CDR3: CASSLAGQGSKQYF; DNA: TGCGCCAGCAGCTTGGCGGGACAGGGCTCCAAGCAGTACTTC
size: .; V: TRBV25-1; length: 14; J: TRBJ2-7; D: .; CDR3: CASSERGRGYEQYF; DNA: TGTGCCAGCAGTGAGAGGGGACGAGGCTACGAGCAGTACTTC
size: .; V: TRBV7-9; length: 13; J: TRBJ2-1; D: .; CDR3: CASSQYLGNEQFF; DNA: TGTGCCAGCAGCCAGTACCTAGGCAATGAGCAGTTCTTC
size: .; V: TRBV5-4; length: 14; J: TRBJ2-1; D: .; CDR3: CASSPGRGYNEQFF; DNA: TGTGCCAGCAGCCCGGGGCGGGGCTACAATGAGCAGTTCTTC
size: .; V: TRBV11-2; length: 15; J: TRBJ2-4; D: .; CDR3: CASSLEGGTKNIQYF; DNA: TGTGCCAGCAGCTTGGAGGGGGGGACCAAAAACATTCAGTACTTC
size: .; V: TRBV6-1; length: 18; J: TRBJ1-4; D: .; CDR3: CASSESKLIIATNEKLFF; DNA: TGTGCCAGCAGTGAAAGTAAGCTGATAATCGCAACTAATGAAAAACTGTTTTTT
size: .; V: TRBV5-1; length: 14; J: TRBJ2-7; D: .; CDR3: CASSFSDGSYEQYF; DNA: TGCGCCAGCAGCTTTAGTGACGGTTCCTACGAGCAGTACTTC